These T cell receptor beta chains were read from a single sample in a study of CD8 T cells in Susac syndrome. TCRdb analysed the immunoSEQ multiplex PCR reads with MiXCR anew, one entry per CDR3 protein. The sample lists 200,000 to 250,000 distinct CDR3 sequences, approximately 92% occurring once. Sequences were obtained from CD4+ T cells from PBMCs. All receptors derive from a human donor with multiple sclerosis. The CDR3 runs from the conserved cysteine through the conserved F or W. A D gene is named only where the DNA matches it firmly. Clone size is shown for a subset of rows, as once, few, many or a class of expanded clone.

V,size,J,D,DNA,CDR3
TRBV5-1,-,TRBJ1-1,TRBD1,TGCGCCAGCAGCTCCTGGACAGGGATCGGGACAAGGGAAGCTTTCTTT,CASSSWTGIGTREAFF
TRBV5-1,-,TRBJ1-1,TRBD1,TGCGCCAGCACCTGGGACAGCATGAACACTGAAGCTTTCTTT,CASTWDSMNTEAFF
TRBV5-6,once,TRBJ2-5,-,TGTGCCAGCAGCTTGCCCGCCCTACAAGAGACCCAGTACTTC,CASSLPALQETQYF
TRBV20-1,-,TRBJ1-1,-,TGCAGTGCCCCAAATACAAGGAGTCCACCGAACACTGAAGCTTTCTTT,CSAPNTRSPPNTEAFF
TRBV3-1,-,TRBJ1-2,-,TGTGCCAGCAGCCAAGGGGCAGCTCGGGGCTATGGCTACACCTTC,CASSQGAARGYGYTF
TRBV29-1,-,TRBJ2-1,TRBD2,TGCAGTTTGGGGATGACTAGCGGGGGGGCAGGTGAGCAGTTCTTC,CSLGMTSGGAGEQFF
TRBV28,-,TRBJ1-5,-,TGTGCCAGCAGTGGGGGGGGCCTTAGCAATCAGCCCCAGCATTTT,CASSGGGLSNQPQHF
TRBV6-1,few,TRBJ2-7,-,TGTGCCAGCAGGGACCCAGACGAGCAGTACTTC,CASRDPDEQYF
TRBV29-1,-,TRBJ1-2,-,TGCAGCGTTTTTGAGACTAACTATGGCTACACCTTC,CSVFETNYGYTF
TRBV5-1,-,TRBJ2-7,TRBD1,TGCGCCAGCAGCTCACAGGGGTCCGAGAACGAGCAGTACTTC,CASSSQGSENEQYF
TRBV3-1,-,TRBJ1-4,TRBD1,TGTGCCAGCAGCCTACCCCAGACAGGGGGCAATGAAAAACTGTTTTTT,CASSLPQTGGNEKLFF
TRBV24-1,-,TRBJ1-2,-,TGTGCCACCGCCGGGACGGTCTATGGCTACACCTTC,CATAGTVYGYTF
TRBV4-1,-,TRBJ2-5,TRBD1,TGCGCCAGCAGCCAATTTCCAGGGGGAGAGACCCAGTACTTC,CASSQFPGGETQYF
TRBV7-9,-,TRBJ2-1,TRBD2,TGTGCCAGCAGCTTACCGTTCCGACTAGCGGGGACTGTCAGTGAGCAGTTCTTC,CASSLPFRLAGTVSEQFF
TRBV30,-,TRBJ1-1,-,TGTGCCGGGGGGACCGGGAACACTGAAGCTTTCTTT,CAGGTGNTEAFF
TRBV7-9,-,TRBJ1-1,-,TGTGCCAGCAGCTTGGTCGGTTTTAGTGAGGGTACTGAAGCTTTCTTT,CASSLVGFSEGTEAFF
TRBV5-1,-,TRBJ1-2,TRBD1,TGCGCCAGCAGCTCTTATAATGGACAGGGAGGTGGCTACACCTTC,CASSSYNGQGGGYTF
TRBV10-3,once,TRBJ2-1,TRBD1,TGTGCCATCAGCCACGGACAGGACCCTTACAATGAGCAGTTCTTC,CAISHGQDPYNEQFF
TRBV20-1,-,TRBJ2-5,TRBD1,TGCAGTGCAGGGACAGTCCAAGAGACCCAGTACTTC,CSAGTVQETQYF
TRBV29-1,-,TRBJ2-5,-,TGCAGCGTTGAAGATCTTTTACACCGACAAGAGACCCAGTACTTC,CSVEDLLHRQETQYF
TRBV29-1,-,TRBJ2-5,-,TGCAGCGTTGACAGCGTAGAGACCCAGTACTTC,CSVDSVETQYF
TRBV18,-,TRBJ2-4,-,TGTGCCAGCTCACCACTAAAGGCCAAAAACATTCAGTACTTC,CASSPLKAKNIQYF
TRBV13,-,TRBJ1-1,TRBD1,TGTGCCAGCAGCCGCGACAGGGCCACTGAAGCTTTCTTT,CASSRDRATEAFF
TRBV7-2,-,TRBJ1-2,-,TGTGCCAGCAGCTTAGCACAAGGGGATCACACCTTC,CASSLAQGDHTF
TRBV6-1,-,TRBJ1-5,-,TGTGCCAGCAGACAGGGAATGAATCAGCCCCAGCATTTT,CASRQGMNQPQHF
TRBV6-1,-,TRBJ2-1,-,TGTGCCAGCAGTCCCGTGGGGGTGAGCTCCTACAATGAGCAGTTCTTC,CASSPVGVSSYNEQFF
TRBV7-8,-,TRBJ2-4,-,TGTGCCAGCAGCCCGGACAGACTTCAAAACATTCAGTACTTC,CASSPDRLQNIQYF
TRBV3-1,-,TRBJ2-6,-,TGTGCCAGCAGCCAAGACCCGGGGGCCCTCTCTGGGGCCAACGTCCTGACTTTC,CASSQDPGALSGANVLTF
TRBV2,-,TRBJ1-1,-,TGTGCCAGCAGTTTTATGGGGCAGGAGGTCACTGAAGCTTTCTTT,CASSFMGQEVTEAFF
TRBV3-1,-,TRBJ2-5,-,TGTGCCAGCAGCGGACCTCCAGAGACCCAGTACTTC,CASSGPPETQYF
TRBV29-1,-,TRBJ1-2,-,TGCAGCGTTGAAGCTGGACAGAGAACTTATGGCTACACCTTC,CSVEAGQRTYGYTF
TRBV27,-,TRBJ2-2,-,TGTGCCAGTAAGCGGACGGGCGAGAACACCGGGGAGCTGTTTTTT,CASKRTGENTGELFF
TRBV29-1,-,TRBJ2-3,-,TGCAGCGTCCGGCCCGTTCCCACAGATACGCAGTATTTT,CSVRPVPTDTQYF
TRBV27,-,TRBJ1-2,TRBD1,TGTGCCAGCAGTTTATCGGGACAGGTTCGTGTCTACACCTTC,CASSLSGQVRVYTF
TRBV14,-,TRBJ1-3,TRBD1,TGTGCCAGCGGAGAGGACAGGCCCTTCTCTGGAAACACCATATATTTT,CASGEDRPFSGNTIYF
TRBV6-1,-,TRBJ1-4,-,TGTGCCAGCGGGCTACCGGGACGGTTTAATGAAAAACTGTTTTTT,CASGLPGRFNEKLFF
TRBV5-6,once,TRBJ2-2,TRBD2,TGTGCCAGCAGCCCGTTAGGCGGGGGGCCTAACACCGGGGAGCTGTTTTTT,CASSPLGGGPNTGELFF
TRBV5-1,-,TRBJ1-2,-,TGCGCCAGCAGCTTGGCCCCCGACATGGGTGGCTACACCTTC,CASSLAPDMGGYTF
TRBV29-1,-,TRBJ2-7,-,TGCAGCGTTGCGGGCAGGGCTTCCTACGAGCAGTACTTC,CSVAGRASYEQYF
TRBV3-1,-,TRBJ2-7,TRBD2,TGTGCCAGCGGGGGACTAGCGGGGGGTTCCGGAAGCGAGCAGTACTTC,CASGGLAGGSGSEQYF
TRBV5-1,-,TRBJ1-4,TRBD1,TGCGCCAGCAGCCTACGGCGGGACAGTAAGTTTTTT,CASSLRRDSKFF
TRBV27,-,TRBJ2-5,TRBD1,TGTGCCAGCCGACCCTTAATACAGGGGCAAGAGACCCAGTACTTC,CASRPLIQGQETQYF
TRBV7-2,-,TRBJ2-7,TRBD1,TGTGCCAGCAGCTTATATGGGACAGGGGGCTGGTACGAGCAGTACTTC,CASSLYGTGGWYEQYF
TRBV20-1,-,TRBJ1-3,-,TGCAGTGCTAGACCAAGAGGGCTAAGCTCTGGAAACACCATATATTTT,CSARPRGLSSGNTIYF
TRBV19,-,TRBJ1-1,-,TGTGCCAGTAGTATTCGGCTGACAGCCTCAAACACTGAAGCTTTCTTT,CASSIRLTASNTEAFF
TRBV21-1,-,TRBJ2-1,-,TGTGCCAGCAGCACCCTTCGGCCCGGGGGCTCTGGCAATGAGCAGTTCTTC,CASSTLRPGGSGNEQFF
TRBV29-1,-,TRBJ2-1,TRBD1,TGCAGCGTTGGCGTTGCGAGGACAGGCTCCTACAATGAGCAGTTCTTC,CSVGVARTGSYNEQFF
TRBV6-2/TRBV6-3,-,TRBJ2-7,-,TGTGCCGTCCCCATGATCGAGCAGTACTTC,CAVPMIEQYF
TRBV3-1,few,TRBJ2-3,-,TGTGCCAGCAGCCACACAGATACGCAGTATTTT,CASSHTDTQYF
TRBV5-1,once,TRBJ2-2,-,TGCGCCAGCAGCCCATACAGGGTAGAAAGGGAGCTGTTTTTT,CASSPYRVERELFF
TRBV7-9,-,TRBJ1-4,TRBD1,TGTGCCAGCAGCTTCCTGGCAGGGGGATCTGGGGAAAAACTGTTTTTT,CASSFLAGGSGEKLFF
TRBV23-1,-,TRBJ2-5,-,TGCGCCAGCAGTCAACCCATAGACGGGCGAGAGACCCAGTACTTC,CASSQPIDGRETQYF
TRBV6-5,-,TRBJ1-1,-,TGTGCCAGCAGTTACGACAGGCCCAGTGAAGCTTTCTTT,CASSYDRPSEAFF
TRBV24-1,-,TRBJ2-3,TRBD2,TGTGCCACCAGTGATTCAGGGACTAGCGGAATGACAGATACGCAGTATTTT,CATSDSGTSGMTDTQYF
TRBV19,-,TRBJ1-1,-,TGTGCCAGTAGTCCAGGTGGTGTCACTGAAGCTTTCTTT,CASSPGGVTEAFF